A selection of T cell receptor beta chains follows, all from one sample in a study of human thymus T cells. Repertoires were generated with immunoSEQ multiplex PCR, while TCRdb's copy carries only in-frame clones and drops some. The sample lists fewer than 90,000 clones; approximately 97% were seen once. Sequencing used thymus tissue. The receptors stem from a boy less than two years old with a congenital heart defect but otherwise immunologically healthy. Each CDR3 is given with its conserved first and last residue. The D gene is left open where the match is weak. Clone sizes are given selectively: once, few, many, or a class where the clone is expanded.

j_gene: TRBJ2-7; d_gene: NA; v_gene: TRBV27; abundance: NA; CDR3nt: TGTGCCAGCAGTTTAGGGCCGGGTTTCACGGAGTACTTC; CDR3aa: CASSLGPGFTEYF
j_gene: TRBJ2-7; d_gene: TRBD2; v_gene: TRBV10-3; abundance: NA; CDR3nt: TGTGCCATCGGGGGTTATCCTAGCGGGGACCCCTACGAGCAGTACTTC; CDR3aa: CAIGGYPSGDPYEQYF
j_gene: TRBJ2-1; d_gene: NA; v_gene: TRBV5-6; abundance: NA; CDR3nt: TGTGCCAGCACTTTACCCGTGTGGGGCTACAATGAGCAGTTCTTC; CDR3aa: CASTLPVWGYNEQFF
j_gene: TRBJ1-1; d_gene: TRBD1; v_gene: TRBV28; abundance: NA; CDR3nt: TGTGCCAGCAGTCGTACAGGGGGCCCCACTGAAGCTTTCTTT; CDR3aa: CASSRTGGPTEAFF
j_gene: TRBJ2-1; d_gene: NA; v_gene: TRBV7-9; abundance: NA; CDR3nt: TGTGCCAGCAGCTTACTGACAAGGGCGAATGAGCAGTTCTTC; CDR3aa: CASSLLTRANEQFF
j_gene: TRBJ2-1; d_gene: NA; v_gene: TRBV30; abundance: NA; CDR3nt: TGTGCTTGCCAGGGGTCCCGCTCCTACAATGAGCAGTTCTTC; CDR3aa: CACQGSRSYNEQFF
j_gene: TRBJ2-3; d_gene: NA; v_gene: TRBV13; abundance: NA; CDR3nt: TGTGCCAGCAGCCCCCGGTGGGGGTACACAGATACGCAGTATTTT; CDR3aa: CASSPRWGYTDTQYF
j_gene: TRBJ2-1; d_gene: NA; v_gene: TRBV4-1; abundance: NA; CDR3nt: TGCGCCAGCAGCCAAGGCCAGGGACTCTACAATGAGCAGTTCTTC; CDR3aa: CASSQGQGLYNEQFF
j_gene: TRBJ1-2; d_gene: TRBD1; v_gene: TRBV9; abundance: once; CDR3nt: TGTGCCAGCAGCGTAAAGGGCCGAGGGGGCGGTGCACATGGCTACACCTTC; CDR3aa: CASSVKGRGGGAHGYTF
j_gene: TRBJ1-3; d_gene: TRBD1; v_gene: TRBV18; abundance: NA; CDR3nt: TGTGCCAGCTCACCGGTTTGGACAGGCGTCTCTGGAAACACCATATATTTT; CDR3aa: CASSPVWTGVSGNTIYF
j_gene: TRBJ2-1; d_gene: TRBD2; v_gene: TRBV10-3; abundance: NA; CDR3nt: TGTGCCATCAGAGGGCGGACTAGCGGGAGGGCCTACAATGAGCAGTTCTTC; CDR3aa: CAIRGRTSGRAYNEQFF
j_gene: TRBJ1-4; d_gene: NA; v_gene: TRBV5-1; abundance: once; CDR3nt: TGCGCCAGCAGCTTAGGACTGATTAATGAAAAACTGTTTTTT; CDR3aa: CASSLGLINEKLFF
j_gene: TRBJ2-3; d_gene: TRBD2; v_gene: TRBV27; abundance: NA; CDR3nt: TGTGCCAGCAGTTTGGATAGCGGGGGCACAGATACGCAGTATTTT; CDR3aa: CASSLDSGGTDTQYF
j_gene: TRBJ2-1; d_gene: TRBD1; v_gene: TRBV29-1; abundance: NA; CDR3nt: TGCAGCGGAGCCTACGACAGGGACAATGAGCAGTTCTTC; CDR3aa: CSGAYDRDNEQFF
j_gene: TRBJ1-4; d_gene: TRBD1; v_gene: TRBV14; abundance: NA; CDR3nt: TGTGCCAGCAGCCAAGACGGGGACAGCGATAATGAAAAACTGTTTTTT; CDR3aa: CASSQDGDSDNEKLFF
j_gene: TRBJ2-7; d_gene: NA; v_gene: TRBV28; abundance: NA; CDR3nt: TGTGCCAGCGTAAGAGAACAGTTTAGTACCTACGAGCAGTACTTC; CDR3aa: CASVREQFSTYEQYF
j_gene: TRBJ2-5; d_gene: NA; v_gene: TRBV6-1; abundance: NA; CDR3nt: TGTGCCAGCAGTGTCCCTAACCGCCAGGGGTGGGGAACGAAACAAGAGACCCAGTACTTC; CDR3aa: CASSVPNRQGWGTKQETQYF
j_gene: TRBJ1-4; d_gene: TRBD1; v_gene: TRBV2; abundance: NA; CDR3nt: TGTGCCAGCAGTGAACGGACAGGGGGTAATGAAAAACTGTTTTTT; CDR3aa: CASSERTGGNEKLFF
j_gene: TRBJ1-4; d_gene: NA; v_gene: TRBV5-8; abundance: NA; CDR3nt: TGTGCCAGCAGCTTCAAGCCGGACAGTAATGAAAAACTGTTTTTT; CDR3aa: CASSFKPDSNEKLFF
j_gene: TRBJ2-3; d_gene: NA; v_gene: TRBV15; abundance: NA; CDR3nt: TGTGCCACCAGCACGCCGAGCAATCCCACAGATACGCAGTATTTT; CDR3aa: CATSTPSNPTDTQYF
j_gene: TRBJ1-2; d_gene: NA; v_gene: TRBV11-1; abundance: NA; CDR3nt: TGTGCCAGCAGTTTCTATGGCTACACCTTC; CDR3aa: CASSFYGYTF
j_gene: TRBJ1-2; d_gene: NA; v_gene: TRBV2; abundance: NA; CDR3nt: TGTGCCAGCAGTGAAGGCGACAAGCTCACTTGCTATGGCTACACCTTC; CDR3aa: CASSEGDKLTCYGYTF
j_gene: TRBJ2-2; d_gene: TRBD1; v_gene: TRBV29-1; abundance: NA; CDR3nt: TGCAGCGTTGGCCTGGACAGGGCCTTAGGCACCGGGGAGCTGTTTTTT; CDR3aa: CSVGLDRALGTGELFF
j_gene: TRBJ1-1; d_gene: TRBD1; v_gene: TRBV29-1; abundance: NA; CDR3nt: TGCAGCGTCCTAGAGGGACAGGGATCGGGGAACACTGAAGCTTTCTTT; CDR3aa: CSVLEGQGSGNTEAFF
j_gene: TRBJ2-2; d_gene: TRBD2; v_gene: TRBV27; abundance: NA; CDR3nt: TGTGCCAGCAGTCCCATCACTAGCGGGAGGGTGTATCCGAACACCGGGGAGCTGTTTTTT; CDR3aa: CASSPITSGRVYPNTGELFF
j_gene: TRBJ2-1; d_gene: NA; v_gene: TRBV20-1; abundance: once; CDR3nt: TGCAGTGCTAGAGTCGGAGTGGGGCAGTTCTTC; CDR3aa: CSARVGVGQFF
j_gene: TRBJ2-7; d_gene: TRBD2; v_gene: TRBV27; abundance: NA; CDR3nt: TGTGCCAGCAGGTTTGGCGGGAGGGTCTCCTACGAGCAGTACTTC; CDR3aa: CASRFGGRVSYEQYF
j_gene: TRBJ2-3; d_gene: TRBD2; v_gene: TRBV19; abundance: NA; CDR3nt: TGTGCCAGTAGTCCGCGGACTAGCGGGAACACAGATACGCAGTATTTT; CDR3aa: CASSPRTSGNTDTQYF
j_gene: TRBJ1-1; d_gene: TRBD1; v_gene: TRBV5-1; abundance: NA; CDR3nt: TGCGCCAGCAGCTTGCGGACAGGGGGGTCTAACACTGAAGCTTTCTTT; CDR3aa: CASSLRTGGSNTEAFF
j_gene: TRBJ1-3; d_gene: TRBD1; v_gene: TRBV25-1; abundance: NA; CDR3nt: TGTGCCAGCAGTGAACGGGACAGGAGTGGGCCGGGTGGAAACACCATATATTTT; CDR3aa: CASSERDRSGPGGNTIYF
j_gene: TRBJ2-5; d_gene: NA; v_gene: TRBV20-1; abundance: NA; CDR3nt: TGCAGTGCTAGAGATCTGGAGACCCAGTACTTC; CDR3aa: CSARDLETQYF
j_gene: TRBJ1-6; d_gene: TRBD1; v_gene: TRBV30; abundance: NA; CDR3nt: TGTGCCTGGAGCGTAACCCCAGGCAGGGGGAGCTCCTATAATTCACCCCTCCACTTT; CDR3aa: CAWSVTPGRGSSYNSPLHF
j_gene: TRBJ1-4; d_gene: TRBD1; v_gene: TRBV15; abundance: NA; CDR3nt: TGTGCCACCAGCAGAGTGAGCCAACCCAGGGGGTCGATTGAAAAACTGTTTTTT; CDR3aa: CATSRVSQPRGSIEKLFF
j_gene: TRBJ2-7; d_gene: TRBD1; v_gene: TRBV2; abundance: NA; CDR3nt: TGTGCCAGCAGAGCCTCCGACAGGGGCTACCACTCCTACGAGCAGTACTTC; CDR3aa: CASRASDRGYHSYEQYF
j_gene: TRBJ2-1; d_gene: NA; v_gene: TRBV28; abundance: NA; CDR3nt: TGTGCCAGCAGTTTATGCCCCACAGGGATAGCGGAAAACCAAGAGATATACAATGAGCAGTTCTTC; CDR3aa: CASSLCPTGIAENQEIYNEQFF
j_gene: TRBJ1-1; d_gene: NA; v_gene: TRBV2; abundance: once; CDR3nt: TGTGCCAGCGGGGGGTTGGTGGCTTTCTTT; CDR3aa: CASGGLVAFF
j_gene: TRBJ1-2; d_gene: NA; v_gene: TRBV28; abundance: NA; CDR3nt: TGTGCCAGCAGTTTACCAAGGGGAGCTAACTATGGCTACACCTTC; CDR3aa: CASSLPRGANYGYTF
j_gene: TRBJ2-3; d_gene: TRBD2; v_gene: TRBV28; abundance: NA; CDR3nt: TGTGCCAGCAGTTCCCTAGGTGCGGGAGGGCCTGGGGATACGCAGTATTTT; CDR3aa: CASSSLGAGGPGDTQYF
j_gene: TRBJ2-3; d_gene: TRBD1; v_gene: TRBV10-3; abundance: NA; CDR3nt: TGTGCCATCAGTGAGTCCGACGACACGCTTTCCGGGACAGGGTCTAGCACAGATACGCAGTATTTT; CDR3aa: CAISESDDTLSGTGSSTDTQYF
j_gene: TRBJ2-3; d_gene: TRBD2; v_gene: TRBV7-2; abundance: NA; CDR3nt: TGTGCCAGCAGCCGACCCGATGAGCGGGGGGGCGGGGATACGCAGTATTTT; CDR3aa: CASSRPDERGGGDTQYF
j_gene: TRBJ1-2; d_gene: NA; v_gene: TRBV20-1; abundance: NA; CDR3nt: TGCAGTGCTATCCTCTATGGCTACACCTTC; CDR3aa: CSAILYGYTF
j_gene: TRBJ1-3; d_gene: NA; v_gene: TRBV7-7; abundance: NA; CDR3nt: TGTGCTAGCAGCTTAGGTGACCCTTTCTCTGGAAACACCATATATTTT; CDR3aa: CASSLGDPFSGNTIYF
j_gene: TRBJ2-4; d_gene: TRBD2; v_gene: TRBV7-2; abundance: NA; CDR3nt: TGTGCCAGCAGCTTACAGCGGGAGGTCACGACCTTAGCCAAAAACATTCAGTACTTC; CDR3aa: CASSLQREVTTLAKNIQYF
j_gene: TRBJ2-1; d_gene: NA; v_gene: TRBV29-1; abundance: NA; CDR3nt: TGCAGCGGGCGGGACTCCACGAGCTCCTACAATGAGCAGTTCTTC; CDR3aa: CSGRDSTSSYNEQFF
j_gene: TRBJ2-5; d_gene: NA; v_gene: TRBV5-6; abundance: NA; CDR3nt: TGTGCCAGCAGCTTGTGGGCCAAATCCAAAGAGACCCAGTACTTC; CDR3aa: CASSLWAKSKETQYF
j_gene: TRBJ1-5; d_gene: NA; v_gene: TRBV10-1; abundance: few; CDR3nt: TGCGCCAGAGATCTTAGCAATCAGCCCCAGCATTTT; CDR3aa: CARDLSNQPQHF
j_gene: TRBJ2-3; d_gene: NA; v_gene: TRBV2; abundance: NA; CDR3nt: TGTGCCAGCAGTGAAAAGGGTTTGGGCCCCGCAGGAAATACGCAGTATTTT; CDR3aa: CASSEKGLGPAGNTQYF
j_gene: TRBJ1-3; d_gene: NA; v_gene: TRBV6-5; abundance: NA; CDR3nt: TGTGCCAGCAGTTATGGGGGGGCTGGAAACACCATATATTTT; CDR3aa: CASSYGGAGNTIYF
j_gene: TRBJ1-1; d_gene: NA; v_gene: TRBV5-6; abundance: NA; CDR3nt: TGTGCCAGCAGCTTGGACCTGAAGATGAGGGACACTGAAGCTTTCTTT; CDR3aa: CASSLDLKMRDTEAFF
j_gene: TRBJ2-3; d_gene: NA; v_gene: TRBV5-1; abundance: NA; CDR3nt: TGCGCCAGCAGAGCTATCGAGCGGAGAATCACAGATACGCAGTATTTT; CDR3aa: CASRAIERRITDTQYF
j_gene: TRBJ2-7; d_gene: NA; v_gene: TRBV4-2; abundance: NA; CDR3nt: TGTGCCAGCAGCCAAGAACGGGAACAACCCCTCGAGCAGTACTTC; CDR3aa: CASSQEREQPLEQYF
j_gene: TRBJ2-2; d_gene: TRBD2; v_gene: TRBV7-3; abundance: NA; CDR3nt: TGTGCCAGCAGCTTAACGGGTAGCGGGTGCGCGAACACCGGGGAGCTGTTTTTT; CDR3aa: CASSLTGSGCANTGELFF
j_gene: TRBJ2-7; d_gene: NA; v_gene: TRBV19; abundance: NA; CDR3nt: TGTGCCAGTAGTATAAGGGGGATCTTTCTATGTTCCGAGCAGTACTTC; CDR3aa: CASSIRGIFLCSEQYF
j_gene: TRBJ1-4; d_gene: NA; v_gene: TRBV4-1; abundance: NA; CDR3nt: TGCGCCAGCAGGCACGGGGACGGCAAGTTAGTTACTAATGAAAAACTGTTTTTT; CDR3aa: CASRHGDGKLVTNEKLFF
j_gene: TRBJ2-1; d_gene: TRBD2; v_gene: TRBV6-5; abundance: few; CDR3nt: TGTGCCAGCAGTTACCGGGCTAGCGGGAGTAATGAGCAGTTCTTC; CDR3aa: CASSYRASGSNEQFF
j_gene: TRBJ2-7; d_gene: TRBD2; v_gene: TRBV4-2; abundance: NA; CDR3nt: TGTGCCAGCAGCCAGCCGGGACTAGCGGCCCCTAGGAGCTCCTACGAGCAGTACTTC; CDR3aa: CASSQPGLAAPRSSYEQYF
j_gene: TRBJ2-7; d_gene: NA; v_gene: TRBV28; abundance: NA; CDR3nt: TGTGCCAGCGCGTGGGGATTATCCTACGAGCAGTACTTC; CDR3aa: CASAWGLSYEQYF
j_gene: TRBJ1-2; d_gene: NA; v_gene: TRBV2; abundance: once; CDR3nt: TGTGCCAGCAGTGATTGGTTCGAGACCTTAAAGGGCTACACCTTC; CDR3aa: CASSDWFETLKGYTF
j_gene: TRBJ1-4; d_gene: NA; v_gene: TRBV10-1; abundance: NA; CDR3nt: TGCGCCAGCAGTTTAGGGACACGGGGGACAACTAATGAAAAACTGTTTTTT; CDR3aa: CASSLGTRGTTNEKLFF